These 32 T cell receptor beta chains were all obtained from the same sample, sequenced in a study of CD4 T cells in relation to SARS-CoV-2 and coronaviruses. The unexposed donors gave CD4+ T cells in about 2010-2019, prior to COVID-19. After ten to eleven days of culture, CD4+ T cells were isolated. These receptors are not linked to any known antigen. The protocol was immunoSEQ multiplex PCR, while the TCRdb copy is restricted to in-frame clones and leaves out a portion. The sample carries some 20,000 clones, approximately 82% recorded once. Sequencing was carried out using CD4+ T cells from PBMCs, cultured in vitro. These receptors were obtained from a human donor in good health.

CDR3 amino acids: CASLDGSPGGEKLFF. CDR3 bases: TGTGCCAGCCTGGACGGAAGCCCCGGCGGAGAAAAACTGTTTTTT. The chain uses TRBV28 and TRBJ1-4; D ambiguous. The germline V gene encodes CDR1 MDHEN and CDR2 SYDVKM. V lost 8 bases and J lost 8, with 21 bases in between. This CDR3 spans 15 amino acids.

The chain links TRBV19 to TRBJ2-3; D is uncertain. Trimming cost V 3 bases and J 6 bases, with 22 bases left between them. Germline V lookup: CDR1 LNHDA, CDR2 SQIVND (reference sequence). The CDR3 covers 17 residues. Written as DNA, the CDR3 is TGTGCCAGTAGTATCGGAGCTCTAAAACAGATTAGGGATACGCAGTATTTT. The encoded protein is CASSIGALKQIRDTQYF.

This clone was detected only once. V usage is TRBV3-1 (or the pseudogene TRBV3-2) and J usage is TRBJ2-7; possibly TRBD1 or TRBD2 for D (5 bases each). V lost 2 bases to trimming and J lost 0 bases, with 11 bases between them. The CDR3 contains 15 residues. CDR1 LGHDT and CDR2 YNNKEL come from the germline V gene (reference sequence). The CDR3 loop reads CASSQTGTASYEQYF. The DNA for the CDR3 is TGTGCCAGCAGCCAAACCGGGACGGCCTCCTACGAGCAGTACTTC.

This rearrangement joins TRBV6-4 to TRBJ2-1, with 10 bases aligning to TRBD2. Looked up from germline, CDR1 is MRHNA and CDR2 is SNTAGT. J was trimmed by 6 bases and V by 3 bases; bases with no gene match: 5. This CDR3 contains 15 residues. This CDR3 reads CASSEASGSSNEQFF. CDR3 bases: TGTGCCAGCAGTGAAGCTAGCGGGAGCTCCAATGAGCAGTTCTTC.

This CDR3 reads CASSLSGAYEQYF. CDR3 in DNA: TGTGCCAGCAGTTTATCGGGGGCATACGAGCAGTACTTC. The chain uses TRBV27 and TRBJ2-7; D may be TRBD1 (6 bases). The V end was cut by 0 bases, the J end by 4 bases, with 7 bases between. This CDR3 comprises 13 residues. The germline CDR1 and CDR2 sequences are MNHEY and SMNVEV (reference sequence).

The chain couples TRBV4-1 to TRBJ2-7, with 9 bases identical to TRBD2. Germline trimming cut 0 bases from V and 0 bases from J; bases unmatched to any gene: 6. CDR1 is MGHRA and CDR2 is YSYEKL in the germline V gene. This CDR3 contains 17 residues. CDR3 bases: TGCGCCAGCAGCCAAGATCGTCCTAGCGGGGTCTCCTACGAGCAGTACTTC. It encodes CASSQDRPSGVSYEQYF.

CDR3 sequence reads: CASKPTSGRVGELFF. CDR3 nucleotides: TGTGCCAGCAAACCGACTAGCGGGAGAGTCGGGGAGCTGTTTTTT. This sequence joins TRBV2 and TRBJ2-2; 12 bases fit TRBD2. This CDR3 has 15 residues. Trimming took 7 bases from V and 7 from J; bases not matched to a gene: 7. Germline V lookup: CDR1 SNHLY, CDR2 FYNNEI.

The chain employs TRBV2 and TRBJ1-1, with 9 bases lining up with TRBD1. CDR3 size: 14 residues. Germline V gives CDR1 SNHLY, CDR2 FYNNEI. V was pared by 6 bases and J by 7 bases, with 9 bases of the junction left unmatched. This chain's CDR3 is CASRLTGGRVEAFF. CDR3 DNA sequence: TGTGCCAGCAGGTTGACAGGGGGTCGGGTTGAAGCTTTCTTT.

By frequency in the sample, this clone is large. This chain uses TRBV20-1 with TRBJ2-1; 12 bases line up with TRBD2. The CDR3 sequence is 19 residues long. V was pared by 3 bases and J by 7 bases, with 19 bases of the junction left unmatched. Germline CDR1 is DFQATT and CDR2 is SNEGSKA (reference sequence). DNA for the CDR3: TGCAGTGCTAGTCCCCGAGCTAGCGGGAGGGCCCTCGGGAGGAATGAGCAGTTCTTC. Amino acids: CSASPRASGRALGRNEQFF.

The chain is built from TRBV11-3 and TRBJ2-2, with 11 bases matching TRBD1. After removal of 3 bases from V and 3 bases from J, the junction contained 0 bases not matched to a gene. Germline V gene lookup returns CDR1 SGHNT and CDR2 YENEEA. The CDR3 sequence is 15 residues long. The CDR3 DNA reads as TGTGCCAGCAGCTTGGGACAGGGGGACACCGGGGAGCTGTTTTTT. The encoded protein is CASSLGQGDTGELFF. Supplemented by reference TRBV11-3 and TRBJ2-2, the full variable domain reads EAGVVQSPRYKIIEKKQPVAFWCNPISGHNTLYWYLQNLGQGPELLIRYENEEAVDDSQLPKDRFSAERLKGVDSTLKIQPAELGDSAVYLCASSLGQGDTGELFFGEGSRLTVL.

CDR3 loop: CASRGTTGNTIYF. As DNA, the CDR3 is TGTGCCTCCCGGGGTACGACCGGAAACACCATATATTTT. The chain recombines TRBV12-3 or TRBV12-4 with TRBJ1-3; no reliable D call. The CDR3 extends over 13 amino acids. The V end lost 11 bases, the J end lost 4 bases, and 15 bases lay between the germline ends.

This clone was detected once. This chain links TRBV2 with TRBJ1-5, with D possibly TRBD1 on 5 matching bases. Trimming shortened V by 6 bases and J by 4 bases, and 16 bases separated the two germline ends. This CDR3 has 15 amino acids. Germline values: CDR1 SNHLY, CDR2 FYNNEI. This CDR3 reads CASRGENLGNQPQHF. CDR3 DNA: TGTGCCAGCAGGGGGGAGAATTTAGGAAATCAGCCCCAGCATTTT.

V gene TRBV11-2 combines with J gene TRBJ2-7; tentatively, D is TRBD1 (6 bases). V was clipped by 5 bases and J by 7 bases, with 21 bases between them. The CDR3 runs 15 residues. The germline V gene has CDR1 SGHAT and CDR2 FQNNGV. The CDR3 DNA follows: TGTGCCAGCAGCCGGGCCGGCACAGGGCGGTTAGAGCAGTACTTC. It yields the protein CASSRAGTGRLEQYF.

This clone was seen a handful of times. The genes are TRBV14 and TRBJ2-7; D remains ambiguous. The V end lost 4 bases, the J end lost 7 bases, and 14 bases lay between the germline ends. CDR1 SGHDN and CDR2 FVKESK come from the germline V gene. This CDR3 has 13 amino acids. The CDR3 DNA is TGTGCCAGCAGCCCTCGGGTCGTCGGGGAGCAGTACTTC. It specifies CASSPRVVGEQYF.

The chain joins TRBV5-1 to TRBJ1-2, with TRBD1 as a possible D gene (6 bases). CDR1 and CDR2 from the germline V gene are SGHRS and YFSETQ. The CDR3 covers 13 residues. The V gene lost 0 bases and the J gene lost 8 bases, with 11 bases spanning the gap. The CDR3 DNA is TGCGCCAGCAGCTTGGAAGGGGGAGAGGGCTACACCTTC. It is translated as CASSLEGGEGYTF. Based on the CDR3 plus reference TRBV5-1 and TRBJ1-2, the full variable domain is KAGVTQTPRYLIKTRGQQVTLSCSPISGHRSVSWYQQTPGQGLQFLFEYFSETQRNKGNFPGRFSGRQFSNSRSEMNVSTLELGDSALYLCASSLEGGEGYTFGSGTRLTVV.

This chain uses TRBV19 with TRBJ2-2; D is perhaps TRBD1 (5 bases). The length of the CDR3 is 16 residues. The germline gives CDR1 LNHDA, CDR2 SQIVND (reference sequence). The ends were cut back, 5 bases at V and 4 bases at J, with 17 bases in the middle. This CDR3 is CASSSSSGLSTGELFF. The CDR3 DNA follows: TGTGCCAGTAGTTCATCCTCAGGGTTATCCACCGGGGAGCTGTTTTTT.

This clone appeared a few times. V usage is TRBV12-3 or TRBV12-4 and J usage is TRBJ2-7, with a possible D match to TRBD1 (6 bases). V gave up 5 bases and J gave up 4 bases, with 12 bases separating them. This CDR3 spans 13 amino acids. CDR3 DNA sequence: TGTGCCAGCAGTCATTCAGGGGCGTACGAGCAGTACTTC. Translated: CASSHSGAYEQYF.

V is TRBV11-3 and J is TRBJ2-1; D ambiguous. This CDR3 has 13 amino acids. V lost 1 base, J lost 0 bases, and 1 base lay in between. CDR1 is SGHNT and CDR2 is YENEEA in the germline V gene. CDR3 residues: CASSLGSYNEQFF. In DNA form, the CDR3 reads TGTGCCAGCAGCTTAGGCTCCTACAATGAGCAGTTCTTC.

CDR3 sequence reads: CASSETAGTGNTIYF. CDR3 DNA sequence: TGTGCCAGCAGTGAAACGGCAGGGACTGGAAACACCATATATTTT. The V and J genes are TRBV2 and TRBJ1-3, with TRBD1 as a possible D gene (5 bases). The V end was cut by 2 bases, the J end by 2 bases, with 10 bases between. Per the germline V gene, CDR1 is SNHLY and CDR2 is FYNNEI. The CDR3 is made up of 15 amino acids.

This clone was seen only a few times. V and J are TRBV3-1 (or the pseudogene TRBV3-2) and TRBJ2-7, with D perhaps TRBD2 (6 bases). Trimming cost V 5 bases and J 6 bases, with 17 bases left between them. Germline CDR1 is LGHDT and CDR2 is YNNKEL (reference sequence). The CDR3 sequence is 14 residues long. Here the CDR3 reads CASSSVAALSEQYF. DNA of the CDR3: TGTGCCAGCAGCTCTGTAGCGGCCCTTAGCGAGCAGTACTTC.

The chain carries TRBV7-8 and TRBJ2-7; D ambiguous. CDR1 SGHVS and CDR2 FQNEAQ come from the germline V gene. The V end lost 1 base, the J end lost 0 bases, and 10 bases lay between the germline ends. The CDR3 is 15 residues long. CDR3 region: CASSLGPGNSYEQYF. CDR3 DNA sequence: TGTGCCAGCAGCTTAGGTCCCGGCAACTCCTACGAGCAGTACTTC. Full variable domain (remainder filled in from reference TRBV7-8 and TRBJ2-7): GAGVSQSPRYKVAKRGQDVALRCDPISGHVSLFWYQQALGQGPEFLTYFQNEAQLDKSGLPSDRFFAERPEGSVSTLKIQRTQQEDSAVYLCASSLGPGNSYEQYFGPGTRLTVT.

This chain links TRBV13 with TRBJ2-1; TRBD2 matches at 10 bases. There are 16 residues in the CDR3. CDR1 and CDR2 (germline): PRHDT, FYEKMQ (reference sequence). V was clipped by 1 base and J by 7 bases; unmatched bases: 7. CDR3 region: CASSLEALAGANEQFF. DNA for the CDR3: TGTGCCAGCAGCTTAGAGGCGCTAGCGGGGGCAAATGAGCAGTTCTTC.

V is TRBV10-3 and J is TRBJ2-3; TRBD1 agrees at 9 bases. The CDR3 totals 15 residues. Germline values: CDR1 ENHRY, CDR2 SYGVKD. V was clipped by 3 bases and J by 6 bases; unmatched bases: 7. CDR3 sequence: CAISELQGAGDTQYF. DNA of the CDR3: TGTGCCATCAGTGAACTACAGGGGGCAGGGGATACGCAGTATTTT.

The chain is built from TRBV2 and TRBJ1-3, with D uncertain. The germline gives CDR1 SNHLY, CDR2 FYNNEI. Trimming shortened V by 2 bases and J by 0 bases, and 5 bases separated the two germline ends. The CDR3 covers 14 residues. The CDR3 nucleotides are TGTGCCAGCAGTGAACAGATCTCTGGAAACACCATATATTTT. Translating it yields CASSEQISGNTIYF.

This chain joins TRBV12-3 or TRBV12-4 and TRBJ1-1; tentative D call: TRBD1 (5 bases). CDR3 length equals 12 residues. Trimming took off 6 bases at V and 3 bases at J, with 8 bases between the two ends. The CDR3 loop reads CASRGTYTEAFF. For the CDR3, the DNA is TGTGCCAGCAGAGGGACTTACACTGAAGCTTTCTTT.

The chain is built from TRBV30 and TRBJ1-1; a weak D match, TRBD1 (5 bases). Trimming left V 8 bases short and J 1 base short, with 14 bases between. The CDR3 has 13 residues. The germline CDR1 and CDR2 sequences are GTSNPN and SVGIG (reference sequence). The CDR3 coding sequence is TGTGCCGGTAAGGAGGGGCAGAACACTGAAGCTTTCTTT. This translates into CAGKEGQNTEAFF.

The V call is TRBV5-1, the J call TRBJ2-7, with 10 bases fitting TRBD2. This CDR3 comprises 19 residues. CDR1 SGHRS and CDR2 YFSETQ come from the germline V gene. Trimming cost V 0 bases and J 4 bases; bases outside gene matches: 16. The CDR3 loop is CASSLVASGSPGRVYEQYF. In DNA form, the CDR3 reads TGCGCCAGCAGCTTGGTGGCTAGCGGGAGCCCCGGTCGAGTTTACGAGCAGTACTTC. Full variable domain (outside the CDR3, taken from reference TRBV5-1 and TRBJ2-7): KAGVTQTPRYLIKTRGQQVTLSCSPISGHRSVSWYQQTPGQGLQFLFEYFSETQRNKGNFPGRFSGRQFSNSRSEMNVSTLELGDSALYLCASSLVASGSPGRVYEQYFGPGTRLTVT.

This CDR3 reads CASSPELNQPQHF. The DNA for the CDR3 is TGCGCCAGCAGCCCCGAGCTGAATCAGCCCCAGCATTTT. The chain employs TRBV5-1 and TRBJ1-5; D unclear. The CDR3 is 13 residues long. CDR1 SGHRS and CDR2 YFSETQ come from the germline V gene. Trimming left V 4 bases short and J 4 bases short, with 9 bases between.

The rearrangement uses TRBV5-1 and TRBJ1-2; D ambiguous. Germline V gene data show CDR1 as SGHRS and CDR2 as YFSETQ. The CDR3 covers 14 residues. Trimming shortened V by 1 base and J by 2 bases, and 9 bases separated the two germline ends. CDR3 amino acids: CASSLTDGNYGYTF. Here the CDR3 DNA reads TGCGCCAGCAGCTTGACGGACGGAAACTATGGCTACACCTTC. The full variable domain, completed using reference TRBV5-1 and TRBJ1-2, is KAGVTQTPRYLIKTRGQQVTLSCSPISGHRSVSWYQQTPGQGLQFLFEYFSETQRNKGNFPGRFSGRQFSNSRSEMNVSTLELGDSALYLCASSLTDGNYGYTFGSGTRLTVV.

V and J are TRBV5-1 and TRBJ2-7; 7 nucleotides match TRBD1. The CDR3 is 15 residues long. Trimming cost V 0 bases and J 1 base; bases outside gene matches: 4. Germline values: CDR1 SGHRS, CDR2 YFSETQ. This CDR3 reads CASSLEGQVSYEQYF. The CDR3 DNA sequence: TGCGCCAGCAGCTTGGAAGGACAGGTTTCCTACGAGCAGTACTTC.

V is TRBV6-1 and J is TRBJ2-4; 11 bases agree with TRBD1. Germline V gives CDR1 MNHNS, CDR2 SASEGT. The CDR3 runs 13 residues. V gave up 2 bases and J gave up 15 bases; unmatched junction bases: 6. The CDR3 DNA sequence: TGTGCCAGCAGTGAACAAGAGGGACAGGGGGGGTACTTC. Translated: CASSEQEGQGGYF.

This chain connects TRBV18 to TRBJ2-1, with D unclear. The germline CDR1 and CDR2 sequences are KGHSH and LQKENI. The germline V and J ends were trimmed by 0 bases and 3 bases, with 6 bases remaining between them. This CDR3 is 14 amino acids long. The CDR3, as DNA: TGTGCCAGCTCACCACCTGGGAACTACAATGAGCAGTTCTTC. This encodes CASSPPGNYNEQFF. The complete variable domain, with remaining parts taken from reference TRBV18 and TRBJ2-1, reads NAGVMQNPRHLVRRRGQEARLRCSPMKGHSHVYWYRQLPEEGLKFMVYLQKENIIDESGMPKERFSAEFPKEGPSILRIQQVVRGDSAAYFCASSPPGNYNEQFFGPGTRLTVL.